The source of this T cell receptor beta chain is a study of T cell changes during pregnancy in multiple sclerosis. Germline lookup yields CDR1 SNHLY and CDR2 FYNNEI. The CDR3 has 15 amino acids. The V and J ends lost 6 bases and 8 bases, in that order; junction bases with no gene match: 10. The repertoire was sequenced with immunoSEQ multiplex PCR; TCRdb's copy has only in-frame clones and lacks some. This table holds almost 40,000 clones, 90% to 95% found once. The chain combines TRBV2 with TRBJ1-4; 9 nucleotides align to TRBD1. Sequenced material: CD4+ T cells from peripheral blood mononuclear cells, taken in the third trimester of pregnancy. This TCR derives from a female donor in good health, enrolled as a control in a pregnancy study. The CDR3 protein is CASSPPGQGGEKLFF. CDR3 nucleotides: TGTGCCAGCAGCCCTCCGGGACAGGGCGGGGAAAAACTGTTTTTT.